This TCR beta chain was found in a study of T cell changes during pregnancy in multiple sclerosis. This clone came up once. Assay: immunoSEQ multiplex PCR; the TCRdb copy retains only in-frame clones and omits some. Of approximately 87,000 clones in the sample, 75% to 95% were seen once. Here the sequenced sample was CD4+ T cells from peripheral blood mononuclear cells, taken in the second trimester of pregnancy. This TCR derives from a female donor with multiple sclerosis, enrolled in a pregnancy study.

The CDR3 region is CASSLEGVPYEQYF. CDR3 nucleotide sequence: TGTGCCAGCAGCTTGGAGGGGGTACCCTACGAGCAGTACTTC. The V and J genes are TRBV5-6 and TRBJ2-7; possible D gene TRBD1, 6 bases. This CDR3 spans 14 amino acids. V was shortened by 0 bases and J by 2 bases, with 9 bases between the two germline ends. The germline V gene encodes CDR1 SGHDT and CDR2 YYEEEE.